This T cell receptor beta chain is drawn from a study of OX40 agonist ivuxolimab in advanced cancers. Study information: Patients in the trial were receiving intravenous ivuxolimab every 2 weeks, at doses of 0.01 to 10 mg/kg. The study's findings and limits: Partial responders at 0.1-3.0 mg/kg showed near-lowest clonal expansion.

Note on this clone: The target antigen is unknown.

The germline V gene has CDR1 SEHNR and CDR2 FQNEAQ (reference sequence). This CDR3 has 16 residues. The J segment lost 7 bases and the V segment lost 1 base, leaving 7 bases of the junction unmatched. Repertoires were generated with immunoSEQ multiplex PCR, while TCRdb's copy carries only in-frame clones and drops some. The sample contains more than 9,000 clones, approximately 62% of which appear only once. Blood sampling took place at baseline, cycle 4 day 1, and cycle 7 day 1. The sequence came from an adult with an advanced solid tumor such as melanoma, head and neck, liver or kidney cancer. Sequenced here: CD4+ or CD8+ T cells sorted from blood, sampled in a trial of the OX40 agonist ivuxolimab. This chain links TRBV7-9 with TRBJ2-1; 10 nucleotides line up with TRBD1. CDR3: CASSLETGGVNNEQFF. The CDR3 coding sequence is TGTGCCAGCAGCTTAGAGACAGGGGGCGTTAATAATGAGCAGTTCTTC.